A selection of T cell receptor beta chains follows, all from one sample in a study of T cell responses to AZD1222 COVID-19 vaccine. Repertoires were generated with immunoSEQ multiplex PCR, while TCRdb's copy carries only in-frame clones and drops some. Of 130,000 or so clones in the sample, about 90% were seen once. The source material was peripheral blood, sampled on day 0 of AZD1222 vaccination. The receptors here all came from an adult in good health. Both conserved end residues are part of each CDR3. A D gene is named only where the DNA matches it firmly.

v_call,d_call,j_call,cdr3_aa
TRBV9,.,TRBJ1-3,CASSVGPAGNTIYF
TRBV11-2,.,TRBJ1-1,CASSHESPTEAFF
TRBV19,.,TRBJ1-2,CASSMGNTNYGYTF
TRBV7-3,TRBD1,TRBJ1-1,CASSSGTDIAEAFF
TRBV19,.,TRBJ2-7,CASSTNGGSLAYEQYF
TRBV3-1/TRBV3-2,.,TRBJ1-1,CASSPSGSFAHTSEAFF
TRBV7-8,TRBD1,TRBJ1-5,CASSSGTGVSNQPQHF
TRBV30,.,TRBJ1-4,CAWSPPGATNEKLFF
TRBV6-5,.,TRBJ1-5,CASSYSVDPNQPQHF
TRBV16,.,TRBJ1-5,CASSPNNQPQHF
TRBV7-9,.,TRBJ2-3,CASSVIDTQYF
TRBV7-7,TRBD2,TRBJ2-1,CASSAGLAGGNEQFF
TRBV28,.,TRBJ2-7,CASSLNRREQYF